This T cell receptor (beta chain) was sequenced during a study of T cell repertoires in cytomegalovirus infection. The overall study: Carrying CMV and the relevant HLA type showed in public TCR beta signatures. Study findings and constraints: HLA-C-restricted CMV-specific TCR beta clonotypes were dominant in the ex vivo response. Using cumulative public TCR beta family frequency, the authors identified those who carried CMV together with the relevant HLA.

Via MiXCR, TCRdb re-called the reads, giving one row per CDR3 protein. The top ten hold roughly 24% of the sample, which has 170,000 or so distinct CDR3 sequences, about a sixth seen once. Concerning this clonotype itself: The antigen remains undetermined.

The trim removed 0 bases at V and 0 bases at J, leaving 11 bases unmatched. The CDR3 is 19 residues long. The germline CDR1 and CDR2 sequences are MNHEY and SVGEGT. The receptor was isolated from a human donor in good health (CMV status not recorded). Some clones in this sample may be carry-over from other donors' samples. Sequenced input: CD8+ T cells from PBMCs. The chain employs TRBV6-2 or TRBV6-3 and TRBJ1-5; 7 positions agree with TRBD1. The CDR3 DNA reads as TGTGCCAGCAGTTACTCAGAAATACAGGGGCCTTATAGCAATCAGCCCCAGCATTTT. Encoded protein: CASSYSEIQGPYSNQPQHF.